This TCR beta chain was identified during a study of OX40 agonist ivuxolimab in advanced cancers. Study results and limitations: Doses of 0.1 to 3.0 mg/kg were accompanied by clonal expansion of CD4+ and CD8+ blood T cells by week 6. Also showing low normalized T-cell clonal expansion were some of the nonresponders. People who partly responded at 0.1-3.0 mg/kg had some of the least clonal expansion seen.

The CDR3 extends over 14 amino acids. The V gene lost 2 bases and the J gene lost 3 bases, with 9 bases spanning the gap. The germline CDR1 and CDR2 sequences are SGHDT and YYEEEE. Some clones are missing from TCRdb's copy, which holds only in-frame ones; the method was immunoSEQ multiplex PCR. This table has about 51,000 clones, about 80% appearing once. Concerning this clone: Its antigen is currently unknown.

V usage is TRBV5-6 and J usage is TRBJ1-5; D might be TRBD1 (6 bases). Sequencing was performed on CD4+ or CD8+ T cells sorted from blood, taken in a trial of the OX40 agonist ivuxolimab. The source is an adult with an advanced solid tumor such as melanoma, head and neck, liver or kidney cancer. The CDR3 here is CASSFRGYNQPQHF. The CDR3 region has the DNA TGTGCCAGCAGCTTCAGGGGTTACAATCAGCCCCAGCATTTT.